These 21 T cell receptor beta chains originate from one sample sequenced in a study of a mutant IDH1 vaccine in newly diagnosed glioma. Data came from immunoSEQ multiplex PCR; TCRdb stores just in-frame clones and leaves some out. The repertoire includes tens of thousands of clones, about 85% of them detected once, and less than 4.5% sits in the top ten. The time point denotes: week 35, safety follow-up. A 20-mer mutant IDH1 peptide at 300 ug was injected subcutaneously with topical imiquimod. Their antigens remain unidentified. The sample here was PBMCs, taken from a glioma patient whose treatment included an IDH1 peptide vaccine. These receptors originate from a man aged 25 to 45 with glioma.

This clone was observed once. The chain couples TRBV2 to TRBJ1-4; 11 bases are shared with TRBD1. The V and J ends lost 5 bases and 7 bases, in that order; junction bases with no gene match: 12. The length of the CDR3 is 17 residues. CDR1 and CDR2 (germline): SNHLY, FYNNEI. CDR3 residues: CASSRLMPGQGVEKLFF. In nucleotides, the CDR3 is TGTGCCAGCAGTCGACTAATGCCGGGACAGGGGGTTGAAAAACTGTTTTTT.

This clone was seen only once. V and J are TRBV6-1 and TRBJ2-5; TRBD1 matches 7 bases. The CDR3 spans 15 residues. Per the germline V gene, CDR1 is MNHNS and CDR2 is SASEGT. V dropped 4 bases and J dropped 5; count of bases not matched to a gene: 10. The CDR3 DNA follows: TGTGCCAGCAGTGTTCGCGACAGGGATTGGGAGACCCAGTACTTC. Its translation: CASSVRDRDWETQYF.

There are a few counts of this clone. In DNA, the CDR3 is TGCAGCGTTCCCTTAGGGGGGGAAGGGGATGGCTACACCTTC. Translated, it gives CSVPLGGEGDGYTF. The chain employs TRBV29-1 and TRBJ1-2; D is possibly TRBD1 (6 bases). The V gene lost 5 bases and the J gene lost 6 bases, with 19 bases spanning the gap. The length of the CDR3 is 14 residues. Looked up from germline, CDR1 is SQVTM and CDR2 is ANQGSEA.

The J gene is TRBJ2-7, the V gene TRBV4-1; D remains unclear. Germline V gene sequence: CDR1 MGHRA, CDR2 YSYEKL. CDR3 length: 13 residues. Trimming removed 0 bases at V and 7 bases at J, with 10 bases between. CDR3 amino acids: CASSQDSRREQYF. The DNA of the CDR3 is TGCGCCAGCAGCCAAGATAGTCGTCGGGAGCAGTACTTC.

This CDR3 is CASNPGGSYNSPLHF. The CDR3 bases are TGTGCCAGCAACCCCGGGGGCTCCTATAATTCACCCCTCCACTTT. The chain has TRBV28 and TRBJ1-6; TRBD1 might be the D (5 bases). The CDR3 consists of 15 residues. Germline CDR1 is MDHEN and CDR2 is SYDVKM. Trimming left V 7 bases short and J 0 bases short, with 10 bases between.

This chain joins TRBV5-6 and TRBJ1-3; the D is unclear. The CDR3 consists of 16 residues. V gave up 0 bases and J gave up 2 bases, with 12 bases separating them. The V gene's germline CDR1 is SGHDT and CDR2 YYEEEE. The CDR3 here is CASSLEFRGTGNTIYF. In nucleotides, the CDR3 is TGTGCCAGCAGCTTGGAATTTCGAGGGACTGGAAACACCATATATTTT.

This clone was found a few times. The rearrangement joins TRBV10-3 to TRBJ1-1; D is possibly TRBD1 (6 bases). V was pared by 3 bases and J by 0 bases, with 17 bases between. In germline, CDR1 is ENHRY, CDR2 SYGVKD. The CDR3 has 17 residues. DNA for the CDR3: TGTGCCATCAGTGACTCCGGATCTGGGGGGCTGAACACTGAAGCTTTCTTT. Encoded protein: CAISDSGSGGLNTEAFF.

This clone was counted a single time. V gene TRBV19 combines with J gene TRBJ2-6; D is uncertain. Trimming pared 3 bases from V and 0 bases from J, leaving 18 bases between. The CDR3 runs 19 residues. Germline values: CDR1 LNHDA, CDR2 SQIVND (reference sequence). The CDR3 DNA reads as TGTGCCAGTAGTATGATGAAGTGGCAGGCCCTCTCTGGGGCCAACGTCCTGACTTTC. Its translation: CASSMMKWQALSGANVLTF. The full variable domain, its missing parts supplied by reference TRBV19 and TRBJ2-6, is DGGITQSPKYLFRKEGQNVTLSCEQNLNHDAMYWYRQDPGQGLRLIYYSQIVNDFQKGDIAEGYSVSREKKESFPLTVTSAQKNPTAFYLCASSMMKWQALSGANVLTFGAGSRLTVL.

This clone has more than one count but fewer than ten. The chain uses TRBV6-1 and TRBJ1-1; D not certain. The CDR3 loop spans 13 amino acids. Per germline, CDR1 MNHNS and CDR2 SASEGT. V was shortened by 4 bases and J by 10 bases, with 16 bases between the two germline ends. CDR3 region: CASSVTEMIGAFF. CDR3 nucleotide sequence: TGTGCCAGCAGTGTAACAGAGATGATAGGAGCTTTCTTT.

The J gene is TRBJ1-5, the V gene TRBV6-5; D remains unclear. From germline, CDR1 is MNHEY and CDR2 SVGAGI. Deletions cut 0 bases from V and 2 bases from J, with 8 bases between. The CDR3 has 15 residues. The CDR3 region has the DNA TGTGCCAGCAGTTACTCGATTTGGGGCAATCAGCCCCAGCATTTT. Translated: CASSYSIWGNQPQHF.

CDR3 coding DNA: TGTGCCTTTCAACCCAAGCGGGGAGACAATGAGCAGTTCTTC. Amino acid sequence: CAFQPKRGDNEQFF. This chain joins TRBV30 and TRBJ2-1; 7 nucleotides line up with TRBD2. CDR3 length equals 14 residues. Germline V gene data show CDR1 as GTSNPN and CDR2 as SVGIG (reference sequence). The trim removed 7 bases at V and 5 bases at J, leaving 11 bases unmatched.

This chain uses TRBV10-2 with TRBJ2-3; 12 bases map to TRBD2. Germline CDR1 reads WSHSY; CDR2 reads SAAADI. Losses at the gene ends were 6 bases for V and 2 bases for J; bases not matched to a gene: 6. CDR3 length equals 16 residues. In DNA, the CDR3 is TGCGCCAGCAGCCTCCTAGCGGGGGGGCTCACAGATACGCAGTATTTT. It is translated as CASSLLAGGLTDTQYF.

The chain has TRBV4-2 and TRBJ2-7, with a tentative D call TRBD2 (5 bases). Trimming stripped 4 bases from V and 7 bases from J, with 14 bases between. Germline assignment: CDR1 LGHNA and CDR2 YNFKEQ. The CDR3 sequence is 13 residues long. CDR3 loop: CASSPGVRKEQYF. DNA of the CDR3: TGTGCCAGCAGCCCCGGGGTTCGGAAGGAGCAGTACTTC.

This chain joins TRBV18 and TRBJ1-5; D not resolved. The CDR3 covers 16 residues. Trimming took off 0 bases at V and 3 bases at J, with 12 bases between the two ends. In germline, CDR1 is KGHSH, CDR2 LQKENI. CDR3 nucleotides: TGTGCCAGCTCACCACCGGGCGTGGTAACCAATCAGCCCCAGCATTTT. Encoded protein: CASSPPGVVTNQPQHF.

CDR3 coding DNA: TGTGCCAGCTCACCACCGCACACGCCGAGTTCTGGAAACACCATATATTTT. The encoded protein is CASSPPHTPSSGNTIYF. The genes are TRBV18 and TRBJ1-3, with D uncertain. The length of the CDR3 is 17 residues. CDR1 and CDR2 (germline): KGHSH, LQKENI. Trimming cost V 0 bases and J 1 base, with 13 bases left between them.

The chain employs TRBV6-1 and TRBJ2-5; no clear D gene. The V gene lost 6 bases and the J gene lost 0 bases, with 8 bases spanning the gap. Per germline, CDR1 MNHNS and CDR2 SASEGT. The CDR3 is 13 amino acids. In DNA, the CDR3 is TGTGCCAGCAGAAGACACGACCAAGAGACCCAGTACTTC. The encoded protein is CASRRHDQETQYF.

The genes are TRBV5-1 and TRBJ2-1; 13 bases are a match to TRBD2. V shed 4 bases and J 10 bases; nucleotides not matched to a gene: 8. The germline CDR1 and CDR2 sequences are SGHRS and YFSETQ. CDR3 size: 15 residues. Written as DNA, the CDR3 is TGCGCCAGCAGCCTAACTAGCGGGGGGGCCACGGAGCAGTTCTTC. As protein: CASSLTSGGATEQFF.

The chain employs TRBV29-1 and TRBJ2-2; 7 bases line up with TRBD1. CDR1 SQVTM and CDR2 ANQGSEA come from the germline V gene. With V trimmed by 7 bases and J by 1 base, 9 bases remained unmatched. This CDR3 contains 15 residues. Written as DNA, the CDR3 is TGCAGCGCCTACCGGAGGACAGGGAACACCGGGGAGCTGTTTTTT. Translation gives CSAYRRTGNTGELFF.

The genes are TRBV19 and TRBJ2-2; maybe TRBD1 (5 bases). Germline CDR1 LNHDA, CDR2 SQIVND (reference sequence). CDR3 size: 14 residues. Trimming removed 9 bases at V and 5 bases at J, with 16 bases between. The CDR3 reads CASEGQGNTGELFF. CDR3 DNA sequence: TGTGCCAGCGAAGGGCAGGGTAATACCGGGGAGCTGTTTTTT.

The chain carries TRBV4-1 and TRBJ2-1; no definite D call. Germline CDR1 is MGHRA and CDR2 is YSYEKL. V dropped 0 bases and J dropped 14 bases, with 17 bases sitting between them. This CDR3 is built from 14 residues. CDR3 sequence: CASSQEFYDFQKFF. Here the CDR3 DNA reads TGCGCCAGCAGCCAAGAATTCTACGACTTTCAAAAGTTCTTC.

The CDR3, as DNA: TGTGCCACCAGCAGAGATCAACAGGGGGGTGAAAAACTGTTTTTT. Protein: CATSRDQQGGEKLFF. This chain connects TRBV15 to TRBJ1-4, with 8 bases identical to TRBD1. The junction had 4 bases not matched to a gene; V was cut back by 0 bases and J by 7 bases. In germline, CDR1 is LNHNV, CDR2 YYDKDF (reference sequence). The CDR3 length is 15 residues.